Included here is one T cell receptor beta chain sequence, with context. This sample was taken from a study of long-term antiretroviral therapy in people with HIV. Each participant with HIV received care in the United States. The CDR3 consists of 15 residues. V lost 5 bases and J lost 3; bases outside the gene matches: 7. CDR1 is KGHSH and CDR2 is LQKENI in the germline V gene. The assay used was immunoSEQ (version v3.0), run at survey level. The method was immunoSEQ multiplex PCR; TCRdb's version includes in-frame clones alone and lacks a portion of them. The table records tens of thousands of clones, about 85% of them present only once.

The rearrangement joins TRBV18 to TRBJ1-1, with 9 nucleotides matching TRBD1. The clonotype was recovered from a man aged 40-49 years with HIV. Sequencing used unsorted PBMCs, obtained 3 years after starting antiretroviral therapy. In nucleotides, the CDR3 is TGTGCCAGCTCAACAGCAACAGGGGGCTACACTGAAGCTTTCTTT. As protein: CASSTATGGYTEAFF.